This TCR beta chain comes out of a study of blood T cell repertoires in COVID-19. This CDR3 contains 12 residues. In germline, CDR1 is SGHRS, CDR2 YFSETQ. J gave up 14 bases and V 4 bases, and 7 bases lay outside the gene matches. Data came from immunoSEQ multiplex PCR; TCRdb stores just in-frame clones and leaves some out. Of some 120,000 clones listed, roughly 79% are singletons. The J gene is TRBJ2-1, the V gene TRBV5-1; 9 bases are shared with TRBD2. Sequences were obtained from peripheral blood. The receptor comes from a human donor in a cohort sampled during active COVID-19. The chain's CDR3 is CASSQTGTSKFF. The CDR3 DNA is TGCGCCAGCAGCCAAACCGGGACTAGCAAGTTCTTC.